This T cell receptor beta chain was obtained from a study of blood T cell repertoires in COVID-19. Background on the study: Sites across the United States, Italy and Spain contributed samples from acute and convalescent COVID-19. Sample material is recorded as cDNA or gDNA derived from T cells, B-cell-depleted T cells, or PBMCs.

Per the study methods: How many nucleated cells were present was estimated from reference gene primer amplification. This table comes from immunoSEQ multiplex PCR, and its TCRdb copy is limited to in-frame clones, with some not included. That table gives V, J and clone size, and the DNA gave D and trimming. Of 60,000 to 80,000 clones listed, around 89% are singletons. Enrolment of Seattle patients took place during active infection, and they were followed longitudinally. This CDR3 has 15 amino acids. Germline assignment: CDR1 SEHNR and CDR2 FQNEAQ (reference sequence). With 1 base removed from V and 3 bases from J, the gap between germline ends came to 12 bases.

The sequence came from a woman aged 60 to 75 with COVID-19, enrolled during active disease. Sequenced sample: peripheral blood. The chain employs TRBV7-9 and TRBJ1-1; D is perhaps TRBD1 (5 bases). CDR3 in amino acids: CASSLGGGPHTEAFF. The CDR3 bases are TGTGCCAGCAGCTTAGGGGGCGGCCCGCACACTGAAGCTTTCTTT.